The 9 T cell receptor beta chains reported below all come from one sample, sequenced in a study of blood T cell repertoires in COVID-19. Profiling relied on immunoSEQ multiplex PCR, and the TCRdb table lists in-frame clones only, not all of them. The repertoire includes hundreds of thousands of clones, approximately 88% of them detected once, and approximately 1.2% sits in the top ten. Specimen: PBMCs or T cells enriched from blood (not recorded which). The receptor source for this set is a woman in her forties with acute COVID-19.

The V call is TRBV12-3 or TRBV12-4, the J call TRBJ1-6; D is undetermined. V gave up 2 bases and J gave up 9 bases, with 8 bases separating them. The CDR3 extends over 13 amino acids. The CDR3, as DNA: TGTGCCAGCAGTTTATTTCGGGTTTCACCCCTCCACTTT. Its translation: CASSLFRVSPLHF.

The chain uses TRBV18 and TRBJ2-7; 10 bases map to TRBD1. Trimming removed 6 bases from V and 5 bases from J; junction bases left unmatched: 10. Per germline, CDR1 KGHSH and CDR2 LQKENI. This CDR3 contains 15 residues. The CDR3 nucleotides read TGTGCCAGCTCCCCCTACGGACAGGGGGACCACGAGCAGTACTTC. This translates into CASSPYGQGDHEQYF. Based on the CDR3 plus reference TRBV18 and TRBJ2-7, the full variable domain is NAGVMQNPRHLVRRRGQEARLRCSPMKGHSHVYWYRQLPEEGLKFMVYLQKENIIDESGMPKERFSAEFPKEGPSILRIQQVVRGDSAAYFCASSPYGQGDHEQYFGPGTRLTVT.

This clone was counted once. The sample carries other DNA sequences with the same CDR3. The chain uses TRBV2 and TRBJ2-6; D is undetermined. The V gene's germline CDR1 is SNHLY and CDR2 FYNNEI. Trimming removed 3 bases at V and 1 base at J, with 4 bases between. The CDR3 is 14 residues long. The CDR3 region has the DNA TGTGCCAGCAGTGAGCGATCTGGGGCCAACGTCCTGACTTTC. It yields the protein CASSERSGANVLTF.

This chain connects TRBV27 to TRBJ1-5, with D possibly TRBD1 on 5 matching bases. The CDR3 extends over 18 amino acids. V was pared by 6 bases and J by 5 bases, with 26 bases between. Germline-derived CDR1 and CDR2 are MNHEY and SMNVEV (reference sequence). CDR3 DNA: TGTGCCAGCAGAAGAAGGGGTCTTATTGAATTTTCAGATCAGCCCCAGCATTTT. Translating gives CASRRRGLIEFSDQPQHF.

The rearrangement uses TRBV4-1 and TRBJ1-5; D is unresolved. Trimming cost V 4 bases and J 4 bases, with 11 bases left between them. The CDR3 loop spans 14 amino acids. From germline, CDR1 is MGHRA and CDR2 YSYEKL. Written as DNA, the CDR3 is TGCGCCAGCAGCCTAAACAGAATGAATCAGCCCCAGCATTTT. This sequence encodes CASSLNRMNQPQHF.

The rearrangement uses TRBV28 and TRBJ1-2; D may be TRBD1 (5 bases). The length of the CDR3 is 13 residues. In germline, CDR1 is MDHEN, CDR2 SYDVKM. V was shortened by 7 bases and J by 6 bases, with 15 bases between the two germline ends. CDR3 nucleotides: TGTGCCAGCAAACTTCCAGGGCCGGATGGCTACACCTTC. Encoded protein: CASKLPGPDGYTF.

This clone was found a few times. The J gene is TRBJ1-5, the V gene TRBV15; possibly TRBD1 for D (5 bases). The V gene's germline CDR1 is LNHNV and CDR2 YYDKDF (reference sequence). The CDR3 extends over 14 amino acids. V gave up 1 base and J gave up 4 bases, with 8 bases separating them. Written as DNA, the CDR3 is TGTGCCACCAGCAGAGCACAGGCGAATCAGCCCCAGCATTTT. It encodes CATSRAQANQPQHF.

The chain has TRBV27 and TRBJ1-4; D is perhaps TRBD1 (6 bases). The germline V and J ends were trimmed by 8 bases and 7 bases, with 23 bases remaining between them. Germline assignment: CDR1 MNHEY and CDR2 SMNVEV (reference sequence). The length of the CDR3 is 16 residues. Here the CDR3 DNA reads TGTGCCAGCTATCCCATGGGGACACAAGATATTGAAAAACTGTTTTTT. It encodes CASYPMGTQDIEKLFF.

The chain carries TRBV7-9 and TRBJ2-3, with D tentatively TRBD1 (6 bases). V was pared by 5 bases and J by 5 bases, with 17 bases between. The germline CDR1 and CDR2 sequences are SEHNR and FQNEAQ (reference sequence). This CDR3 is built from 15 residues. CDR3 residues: CASSLQGTLVDTQYF. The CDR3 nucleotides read TGTGCCAGCAGCCTACAGGGAACGCTGGTAGATACGCAGTATTTT.